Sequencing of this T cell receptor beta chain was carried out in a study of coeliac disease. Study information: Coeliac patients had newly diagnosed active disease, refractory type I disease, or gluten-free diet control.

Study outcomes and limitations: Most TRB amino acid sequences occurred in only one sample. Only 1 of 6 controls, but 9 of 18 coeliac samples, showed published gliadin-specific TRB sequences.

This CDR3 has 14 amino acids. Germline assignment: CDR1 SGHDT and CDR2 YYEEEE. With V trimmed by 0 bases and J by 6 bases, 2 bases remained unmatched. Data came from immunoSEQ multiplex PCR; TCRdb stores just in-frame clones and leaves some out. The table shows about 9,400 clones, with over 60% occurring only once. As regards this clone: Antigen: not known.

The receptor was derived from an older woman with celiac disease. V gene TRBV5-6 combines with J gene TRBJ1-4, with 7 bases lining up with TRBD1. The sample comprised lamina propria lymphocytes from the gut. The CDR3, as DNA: TGTGCCAGCAGCTTGGAGGGGACAGATGAAAAACTGTTTTTT. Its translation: CASSLEGTDEKLFF.